The T cell receptor beta chain under discussion was sequenced for a study of CD8 T cells in Susac syndrome. Study overall: When blood was drawn, patients with Susac syndrome were on intravenous immunoglobulin alone, on corticosteroids, or therapy-naive.

V lost 5 bases and J lost 1, with 14 bases in between. This CDR3 comprises 15 residues. Germline-derived CDR1 and CDR2 are SNHLY and FYNNEI. Fulfillment of recently defined diagnostic criteria for definite or probable disease was shown by the patients with Susac syndrome. A remark on this clonotype: Antigen unknown.

Study findings and constraints: By the study's own acknowledgment, its TCR sequencing and HLA analysis included relatively few individuals.

RNA totalling about 0.5 to 1 ug underwent reverse transcription with random hexamers. The amplification used immunoSEQ multiplex PCR on TCR beta CDR3; it spanned 54 Vbeta and 13 Jbeta. TCRdb re-derived calls from the immunoSEQ multiplex PCR reads in MiXCR, one entry per CDR3 protein. Of 150,000 or so distinct CDR3 sequences listed, roughly 95% are singletons. The sequenced sample was CD4+ T cells from PBMCs. The source is a human donor with Susac syndrome. J is TRBJ2-5 and V is TRBV2; D may be TRBD1 or TRBD2 (5 bases each). For the CDR3, the DNA is TGTGCCAGCAGTTTCTCGGGACGCAGCCAAGAGACCCAGTACTTC. Its translation: CASSFSGRSQETQYF.